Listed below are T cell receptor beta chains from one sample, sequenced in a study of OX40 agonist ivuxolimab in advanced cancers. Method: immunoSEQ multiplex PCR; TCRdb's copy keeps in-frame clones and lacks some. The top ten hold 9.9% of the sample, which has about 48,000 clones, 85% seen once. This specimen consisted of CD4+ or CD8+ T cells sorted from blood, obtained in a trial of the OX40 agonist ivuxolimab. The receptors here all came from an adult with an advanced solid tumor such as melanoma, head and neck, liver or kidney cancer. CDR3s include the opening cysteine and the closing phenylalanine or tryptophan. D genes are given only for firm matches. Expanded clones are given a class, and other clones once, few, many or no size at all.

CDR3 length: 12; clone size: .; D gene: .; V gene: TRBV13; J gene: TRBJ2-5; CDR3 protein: CASSLGSWAQYF; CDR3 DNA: TGTGCCAGCAGCTTAGGTTCATGGGCCCAGTACTTC
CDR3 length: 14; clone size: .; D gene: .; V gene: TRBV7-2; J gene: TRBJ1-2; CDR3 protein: CASIRQQGDYGYTF; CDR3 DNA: TGTGCCAGCATTCGCCAGCAGGGAGACTATGGCTACACCTTC
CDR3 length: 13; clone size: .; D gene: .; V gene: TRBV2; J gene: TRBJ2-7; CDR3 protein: CANSTYSPTEQYF; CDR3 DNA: TGTGCGAACTCTACGTACTCCCCAACCGAGCAGTACTTC
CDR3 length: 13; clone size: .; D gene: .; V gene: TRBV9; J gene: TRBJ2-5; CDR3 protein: CASSVAGQETQYF; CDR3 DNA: TGTGCCAGCAGCGTAGCAGGGCAAGAGACCCAGTACTTC
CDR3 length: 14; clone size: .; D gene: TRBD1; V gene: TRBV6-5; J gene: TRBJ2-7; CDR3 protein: CASRGQGEAYEQYF; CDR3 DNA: TGTGCCAGCAGGGGACAGGGGGAGGCCTACGAGCAGTACTTC
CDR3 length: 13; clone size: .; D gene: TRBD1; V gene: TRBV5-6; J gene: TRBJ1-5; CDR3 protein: CASSDRGGQPQHF; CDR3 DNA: TGTGCCAGCAGCGACAGGGGTGGACAGCCCCAGCATTTT
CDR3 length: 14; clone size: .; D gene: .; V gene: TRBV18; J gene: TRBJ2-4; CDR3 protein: CASAMDLAKNIQYF; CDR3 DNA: TGTGCCAGCGCCATGGACCTAGCCAAAAACATTCAGTACTTC
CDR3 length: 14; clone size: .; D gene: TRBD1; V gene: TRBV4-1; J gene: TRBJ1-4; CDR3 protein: CASSPTGQLEKLFF; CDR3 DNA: TGCGCCAGCAGCCCCACGGGACAGCTTGAAAAACTGTTTTTT
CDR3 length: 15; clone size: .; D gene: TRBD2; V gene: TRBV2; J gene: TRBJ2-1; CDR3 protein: CASRARTSGGRREFF; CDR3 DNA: TGTGCCAGCAGAGCCCGGACTAGCGGGGGTCGAAGGGAGTTCTTC
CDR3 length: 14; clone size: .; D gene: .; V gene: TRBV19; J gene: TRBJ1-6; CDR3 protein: CASSLRDPNSPLHF; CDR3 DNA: TGTGCCAGTAGTCTCAGGGACCCAAATTCACCCCTCCACTTT
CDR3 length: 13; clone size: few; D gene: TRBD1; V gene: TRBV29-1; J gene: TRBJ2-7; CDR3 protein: CSVVDRDRAEQYF; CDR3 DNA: TGCAGCGTAGTAGACCGGGACAGGGCCGAGCAGTACTTC
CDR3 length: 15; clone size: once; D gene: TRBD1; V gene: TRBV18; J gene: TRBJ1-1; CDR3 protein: CASSSTGYTNTEAFF; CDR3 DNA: TGTGCCAGCTCCTCGACAGGGTATACGAACACTGAAGCTTTCTTT
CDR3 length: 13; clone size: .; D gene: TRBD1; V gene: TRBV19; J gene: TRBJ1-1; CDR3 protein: CASQDRGDTEAFF; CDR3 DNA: TGTGCCAGTCAAGACAGGGGAGACACTGAAGCTTTCTTT
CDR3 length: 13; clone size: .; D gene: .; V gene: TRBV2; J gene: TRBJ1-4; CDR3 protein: CANRNEIGEKLFF; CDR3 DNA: TGTGCCAACAGGAATGAGATAGGCGAAAAACTGTTTTTT
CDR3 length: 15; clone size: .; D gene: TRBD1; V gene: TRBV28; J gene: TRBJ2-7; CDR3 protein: CASSSPGTGGGGQYF; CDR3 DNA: TGTGCCAGCAGTTCCCCCGGGACAGGGGGCGGGGGGCAGTACTTC
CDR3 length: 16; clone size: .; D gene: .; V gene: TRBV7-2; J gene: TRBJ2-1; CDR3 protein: CASSQGGLLGYNEQFF; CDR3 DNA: TGTGCCAGCAGCCAGGGGGGACTACTAGGCTACAATGAGCAGTTCTTC
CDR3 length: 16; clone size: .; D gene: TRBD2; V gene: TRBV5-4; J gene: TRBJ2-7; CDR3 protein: CASSPGTSGLSYEQYF; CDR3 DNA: TGTGCCAGCAGCCCGGGGACTAGCGGCCTCTCCTACGAGCAGTACTTC
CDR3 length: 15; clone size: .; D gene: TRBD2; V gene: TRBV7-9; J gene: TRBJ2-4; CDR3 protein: CASSPGTSGTDIQYF; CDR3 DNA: TGTGCCAGCAGCCCAGGGACTAGCGGTACCGACATTCAGTACTTC
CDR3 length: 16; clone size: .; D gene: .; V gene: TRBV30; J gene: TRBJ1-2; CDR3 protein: CACSPELGNSNYGYTF; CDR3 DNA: TGTGCCTGTTCCCCTGAGCTAGGGAATTCTAACTATGGCTACACCTTC
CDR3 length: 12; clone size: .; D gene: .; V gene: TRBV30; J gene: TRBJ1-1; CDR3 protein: CAWSWRQTEAFF; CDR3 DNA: TGTGCCTGGAGTTGGAGACAGACTGAAGCTTTCTTT
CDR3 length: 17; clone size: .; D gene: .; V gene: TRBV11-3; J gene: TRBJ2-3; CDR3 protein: CASSLAPGHRGTDTQYF; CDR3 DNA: TGTGCCAGCAGCTTAGCTCCAGGGCATCGCGGCACAGATACGCAGTATTTT
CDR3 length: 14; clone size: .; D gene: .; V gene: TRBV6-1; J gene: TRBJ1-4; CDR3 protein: CASSVGSRAEKLFF; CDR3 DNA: TGTGCCAGCAGTGTCGGGTCGAGGGCTGAAAAACTGTTTTTT
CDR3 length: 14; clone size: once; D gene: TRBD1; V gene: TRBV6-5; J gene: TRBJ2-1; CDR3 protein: CASTRGTGVNEQFF; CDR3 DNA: TGTGCCAGCACCCGAGGGACAGGGGTCAATGAGCAGTTCTTC
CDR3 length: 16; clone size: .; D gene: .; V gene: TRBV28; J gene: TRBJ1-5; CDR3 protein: CASRRTRTFSNQPQHF; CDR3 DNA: TGTGCCAGCAGGAGAACCAGAACTTTTAGCAATCAGCCCCAGCATTTT
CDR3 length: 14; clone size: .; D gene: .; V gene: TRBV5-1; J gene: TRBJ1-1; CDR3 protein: CASSPGSMNTEAFF; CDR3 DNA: TGCGCCAGCAGCCCAGGGAGCATGAACACTGAAGCTTTCTTT
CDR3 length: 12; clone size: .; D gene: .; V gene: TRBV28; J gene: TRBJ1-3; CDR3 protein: CASSLNRNTIYF; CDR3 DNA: TGTGCCAGCAGTTTAAACAGAAACACCATATATTTT
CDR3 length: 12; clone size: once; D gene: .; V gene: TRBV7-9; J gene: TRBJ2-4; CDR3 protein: CASSLDKNIQYF; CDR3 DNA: TGTGCCAGCAGCCTGGACAAAAACATTCAGTACTTC
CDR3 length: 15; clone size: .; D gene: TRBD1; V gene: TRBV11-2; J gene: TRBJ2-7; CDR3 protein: CASSLPWTGFVEQYF; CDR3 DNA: TGTGCCAGCAGCTTACCCTGGACAGGGTTTGTCGAGCAGTACTTC
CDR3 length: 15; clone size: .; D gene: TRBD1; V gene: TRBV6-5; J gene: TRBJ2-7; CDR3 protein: CASSYRGTGFDEQYF; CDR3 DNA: TGTGCCAGCAGTTACCGGGGGACAGGTTTTGACGAGCAGTACTTC
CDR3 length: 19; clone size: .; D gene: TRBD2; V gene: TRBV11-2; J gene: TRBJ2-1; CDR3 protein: CASGGGGLEAGDAYNEQFF; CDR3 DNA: TGTGCCAGCGGGGGCGGAGGTCTCGAAGCGGGAGATGCCTACAATGAGCAGTTCTTC
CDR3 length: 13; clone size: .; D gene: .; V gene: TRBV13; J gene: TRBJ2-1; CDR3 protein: CASSPPWINEQFF; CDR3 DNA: TGTGCCAGCAGCCCCCCCTGGATCAATGAGCAGTTCTTC
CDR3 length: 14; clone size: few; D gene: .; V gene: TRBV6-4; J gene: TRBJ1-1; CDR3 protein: CASSDSSRGTEAFF; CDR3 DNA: TGTGCCAGCAGTGACTCGAGCAGGGGCACTGAAGCTTTCTTT
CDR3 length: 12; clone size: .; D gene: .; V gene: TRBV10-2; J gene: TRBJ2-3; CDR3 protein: CASRGSTDTQYF; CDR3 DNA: TGCGCCTCCAGGGGCAGCACAGATACGCAGTATTTT
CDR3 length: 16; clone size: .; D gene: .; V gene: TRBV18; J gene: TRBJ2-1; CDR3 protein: CASSRRGTPGYNEQFF; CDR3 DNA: TGTGCCAGCTCAAGAAGAGGGACCCCAGGTTACAATGAGCAGTTCTTC
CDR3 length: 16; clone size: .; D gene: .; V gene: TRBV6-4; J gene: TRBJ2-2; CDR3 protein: CASSQSGHPNSGELFF; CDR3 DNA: TGTGCCAGCAGTCAATCGGGACACCCGAACTCCGGGGAGCTGTTTTTT
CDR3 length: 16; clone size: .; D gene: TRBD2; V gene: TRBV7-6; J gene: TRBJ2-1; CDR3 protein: CASSSPWVAGSGEQFF; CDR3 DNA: TGTGCCAGCAGCTCCCCGTGGGTAGCGGGATCCGGTGAGCAGTTCTTC
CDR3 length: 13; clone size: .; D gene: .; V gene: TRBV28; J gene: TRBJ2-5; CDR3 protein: CASSSTASETQYF; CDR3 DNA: TGTGCCAGCAGTTCCACTGCATCGGAGACCCAGTACTTC
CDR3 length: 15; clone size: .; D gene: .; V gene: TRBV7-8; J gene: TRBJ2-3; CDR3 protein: CASSLVQTRTDTQYF; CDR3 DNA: TGTGCCAGCAGCTTAGTCCAAACCCGCACAGATACGCAGTATTTT
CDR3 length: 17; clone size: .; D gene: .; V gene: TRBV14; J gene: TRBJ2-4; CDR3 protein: CASSQIVGPLAKNIQYF; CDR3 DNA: TGTGCCAGCAGCCAGATTGTGGGACCGCTAGCCAAAAACATTCAGTACTTC
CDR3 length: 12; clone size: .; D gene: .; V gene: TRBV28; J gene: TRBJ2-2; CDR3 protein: CASRQYTGELFF; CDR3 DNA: TGTGCCAGCAGACAGTACACCGGGGAGCTGTTTTTT
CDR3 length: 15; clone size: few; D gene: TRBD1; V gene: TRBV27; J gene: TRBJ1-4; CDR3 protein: CASSPRQGPGEKLFF; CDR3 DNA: TGTGCCAGCAGCCCCCGACAGGGTCCAGGTGAAAAACTGTTTTTT
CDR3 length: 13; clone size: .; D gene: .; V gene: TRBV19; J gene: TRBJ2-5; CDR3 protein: CASSSGQEETQYF; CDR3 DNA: TGTGCCAGTAGCAGCGGGCAGGAAGAGACCCAGTACTTC
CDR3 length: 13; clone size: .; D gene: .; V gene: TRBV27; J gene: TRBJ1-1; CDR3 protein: CASSSNTYTEAFF; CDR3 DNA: TGTGCCAGCAGCTCCAACACGTACACTGAAGCTTTCTTT
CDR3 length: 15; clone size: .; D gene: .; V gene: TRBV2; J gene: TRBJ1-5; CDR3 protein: CASRSGVSSNQPQHF; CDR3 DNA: TGTGCCAGCAGGAGCGGCGTGTCGAGCAATCAGCCCCAGCATTTT
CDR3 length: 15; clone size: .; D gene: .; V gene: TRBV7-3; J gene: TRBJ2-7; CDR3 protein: CASSRTGLISYEQYF; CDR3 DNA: TGTGCCAGCAGCCGAACAGGGTTAATCTCCTACGAGCAGTACTTC
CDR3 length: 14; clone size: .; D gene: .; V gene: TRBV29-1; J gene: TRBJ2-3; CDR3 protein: CSTNRFGSTDTQYF; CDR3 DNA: TGCAGCACCAACCGTTTTGGAAGCACAGATACGCAGTATTTT
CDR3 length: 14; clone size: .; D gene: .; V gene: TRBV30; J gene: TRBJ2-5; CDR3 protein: CAWTRAVLRREQYF; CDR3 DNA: TGTGCCTGGACCCGGGCGGTTCTACGGAGGGAGCAGTACTTC
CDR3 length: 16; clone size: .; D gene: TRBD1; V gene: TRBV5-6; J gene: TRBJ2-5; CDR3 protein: CASNLGPTGGGETQYF; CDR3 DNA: TGTGCCAGCAACTTGGGGCCTACAGGGGGCGGGGAGACCCAGTACTTC
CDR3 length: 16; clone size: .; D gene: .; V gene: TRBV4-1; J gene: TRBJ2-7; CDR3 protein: CASSQGAWGSSYEQYF; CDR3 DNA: TGCGCCAGCAGCCAGGGGGCGTGGGGGAGCTCCTACGAGCAGTACTTC